These 20 T cell receptor beta chains were sequenced from one sample in a study of tumor and adjacent non-tumor tissue in lung cancer. TCRbeta libraries were built with three rounds of nested PCR, modified from ARM-PCR. TCRdb reprocessed the multiplex PCR reads with MiXCR, giving one entry per CDR3 protein. The repertoire holds roughly 120,000 distinct CDR3 sequences, 75% to 90% seen once, with 20% to 25% in the top ten. RNA was extracted from bulk tissue without any cell sorting. The sequencing sample was made of lung tumor tissue. These receptors were obtained from a man aged 65 to 79 with non-small cell lung cancer.

The V call is TRBV29-1, the J call TRBJ2-7; a possible D gene is TRBD2 (7 bases). Germline V gene data show CDR1 as SQVTM and CDR2 as ANQGSEA. The length of the CDR3 is 14 residues. Trimming stripped 2 bases from V and 3 bases from J, with 14 bases between. As DNA, the CDR3 is TGCAGCGTTGAAAGGGGGGGACCGAGCTACGAGCAGTACTTC. Amino acids: CSVERGGPSYEQYF.

In regard to this clonotype: Just one base apart from a much larger clone, this may be a read error. The chain joins TRBV28 to TRBJ1-5; a possible D gene is TRBD1 (5 bases). The CDR3 consists of 14 residues. CDR1 and CDR2 from the germline V gene are MDHEN and SYDVKM. CDR3 residues: CASSFPDSYQAQHF. The DNA of the CDR3 is TGTGCCAGCAGTTTCCCTGACAGCTATCAGGCCCAGCATTTT.

For this clonotype: The junction differs from germline at one of its ends, possibly a read error. J is TRBJ1-1 and V is TRBV6-5; maybe TRBD1 (5 bases). Germline CDR1 and CDR2: MNHEY and SVGAGI. This CDR3 has 13 amino acids. For the CDR3, the DNA is TGTGCCAGCAGTAGGGGATTGAGCACTGAAGTTTTCTTT. Protein sequence: CASSRGLSTEVFF.

A few counts support this clonotype. This chain uses TRBV7-3 with TRBJ2-2, with D possibly matching TRBD1 (6 bases). V lost 5 bases, J lost 7 bases, and 14 bases lay in between. This CDR3 comprises 14 residues. CDR1 is SGHTA and CDR2 is FQGTGA in the germline V gene. The CDR3 region has the DNA TGTGCCAGCAGCCCTCAAACAGGGAGCGGGGAGCTGTTTTTT. This encodes CASSPQTGSGELFF.

This clonotype was counted only a few times. The chain links TRBV4-1 to TRBJ2-7, with 7 nucleotides matching TRBD2. V shed 5 bases and J 4 bases; nucleotides not matched to a gene: 11. CDR1 is MGHRA and CDR2 is YSYEKL in the germline V gene. CDR3 length equals 15 residues. The CDR3 coding sequence is TGCGCCAGCAGCTCTGGGCCCAGCGGGGAGTACGAGCAGTACTTC. Protein product: CASSSGPSGEYEQYF.

For this clonotype: The CDR3 does not end in the conserved phenylalanine or tryptophan, so this is likely a read error. The chain combines TRBV6-2 or TRBV6-3 with TRBJ2-1; perhaps D is TRBD1 or TRBD2 (6 bases each). Per germline, CDR1 MNHEY and CDR2 SVGEGT. The CDR3 runs to 15 residues. In DNA form, the CDR3 reads TGTGTCAGCAGGCGGACAGACTGGGAGGACAATGAGCAGTTCCTC. Its protein product is CVSRRTDWEDNEQFL.

About this clonotype itself: A read error is possible here, since a much larger clone lies one base away. The rearrangement uses TRBV21-1 and TRBJ1-6. TRBV21-1 is classified as a pseudogene. The length of the CDR3 is 14 residues. CDR3 DNA sequence: TGTGCCAGGTTCAGTGGTTCAATCAATTCACCCCTCCACTTT. As protein: CARFSGSINSPLHF.

The V gene is TRBV28, the J gene TRBJ2-3; D might be TRBD1 or TRBD2, each matching 5 bases. V lost 4 bases and J lost 4, with 12 bases in between. There are 14 residues in the CDR3. In germline, CDR1 is MDHEN, CDR2 SYDVKM. This CDR3 is CASSSRDGADTQYF. CDR3 DNA: TGTGCCAGCAGTTCTCGGGACGGAGCAGATACGCAGTATTTT.

This clonotype appeared once. This may be a read error, as it is one base from a much larger clone. This chain links TRBV7-8 with TRBJ2-2, with 11 bases aligning to TRBD2. This CDR3 is 19 amino acids long. Germline V gene lookup returns CDR1 SGHVS and CDR2 FQNEAQ. Here the CDR3 DNA reads TGTGCCGGCAGCTTAGCGCGACTAGCGGGGACTGGGAACACCGGGGAGCTGTTTTTT. Translated, it gives CAGSLARLAGTGNTGELFF.

In its sample, this clonotype was seen once. One end of the junction fails to match germline, which may point to a read error. For the CDR3, the DNA is TGCGCCAGCACCGTAGCGGGCCCCGAGGAGCTGTCTTTT. It specifies CASTVAGPEELSF. This rearrangement joins TRBV5-1 to TRBJ2-2, with 7 nucleotides matching TRBD2. Germline assignment: CDR1 SGHRS and CDR2 YFSETQ. This CDR3 contains 13 residues.

As to this clonotype: One end of the junction fails to match germline, which may point to a read error. The gene calls are TRBV14 and TRBJ2-5; no reliable D call. The CDR3 length is 11 residues. Looked up from germline, CDR1 is SGHDN and CDR2 is FVKESK. The CDR3 DNA follows: TGTGGCAGCAGCCAGGCGGCGACCCAGTACTTC. Protein: CGSSQAATQYF. The full variable domain, with the rest looked up from reference TRBV14 and TRBJ2-5, is EAGVTQFPSHSVIEKGQTVTLRCDPISGHDNLYWYRRVMGKEIKFLLHFVKESKQDESGMPNNRFLAERTGGTYSTLKVQPAELEDSGVYFCGSSQAATQYFGPGTRLLVL.

As regards this clonotype: Lacking the conserved final phenylalanine or tryptophan, this CDR3 likely reflects a read error. This chain links TRBV12-3 or TRBV12-4 with TRBJ2-1, with TRBD2 matching 9 bases. This CDR3 is built from 17 residues. The CDR3 here is CTSSLGSGGRLYNEQFI. The CDR3 nucleotides are TGTACCAGCAGTTTAGGTAGCGGGGGTCGCCTCTACAATGAGCAGTTCATC.

The chain has TRBV7-6 and TRBJ1-6; weak D call: TRBD1 (6 bases). Trimming pared 1 base from V and 13 bases from J, leaving 26 bases between. This CDR3 has 18 residues. The germline V gene encodes CDR1 SGHVS and CDR2 FNYEAQ. In DNA form, the CDR3 reads TGTGCCAGCAGCTTAGAACCTTGGGGACACCACTATAATCCGCCCCTCCACTTT. Its translation is CASSLEPWGHHYNPPLHF.

The V and J genes are TRBV20-1 and TRBJ2-3, with 8 positions matching TRBD2. The germline V gene has CDR1 DFQATT and CDR2 SNEGSKA (reference sequence). The CDR3 length is 17 residues. V dropped 6 bases and J dropped 5; count of bases not matched to a gene: 19. For the CDR3, the DNA is TGCAGTGCCGTCTACCGCCGGGGGGGGCGAGGCAGAGATACGCAGTATTTT. This encodes CSAVYRRGGRGRDTQYF.

The gene calls are TRBV6-2 or TRBV6-3 and TRBJ2-1; unclear D gene. The germline V and J ends were trimmed by 8 bases and 13 bases, with 15 bases remaining between them. Germline V gene sequence: CDR1 MNHEY, CDR2 SVGEGT. The CDR3 covers 11 residues. CDR3 sequence reads: CASDYMVSQFF. The CDR3 DNA is TGTGCCAGCGATTATATGGTCAGTCAGTTCTTC.

The chain carries TRBV4-1 and TRBJ2-7; 7 bases match TRBD1. The CDR3 runs to 16 residues. Germline V gene data show CDR1 as MGHRA and CDR2 as YSYEKL. V trimming: 0 bases; J trimming: 3 bases; junction bases outside the gene matches: 8. This CDR3 is CASSQEFGQGDYEQYF. In DNA form, the CDR3 reads TGCGCCAGCAGCCAAGAATTCGGGCAGGGGGACTACGAGCAGTACTTC.

A remark on this clonotype: Relative to the germline gene, one junction end is altered; a read error may explain this. The genes are TRBV11-2 and TRBJ1-2, with TRBD1 matching 8 bases. Germline lookup yields CDR1 SGHAT and CDR2 FQNNGV. The CDR3 is 14 residues long. The CDR3 nucleotides are TGTGCCAGCAACCCGACAGGGGATACATATGGCTACACATTC. Its protein is CASNPTGDTYGYTF. The full variable domain, with the rest looked up from reference TRBV11-2 and TRBJ1-2, is EAGVAQSPRYKIIEKRQSVAFWCNPISGHATLYWYQQILGQGPKLLIQFQNNGVVDDSQLPKDRFSAERLKGVDSTLKIQPAKLEDSAVYLCASNPTGDTYGYTFGSGTRLTVV.

On this clonotype: One end of the junction does not line up with germline, which may come from a read error. The chain links TRBV11-2 to TRBJ2-2; 12 bases are shared with TRBD2. Per germline, CDR1 SGHAT and CDR2 FQNNGV. This CDR3 has 14 residues. The chain's CDR3 is CASSPLAGGTGELF. As DNA, the CDR3 is TGTGCCAGCAGCCCCCTAGCGGGGGGGACCGGGGAGCTGTTT.

A remark on this clonotype: The conserved closing phenylalanine or tryptophan is absent in this CDR3, likely reflecting a read error. The V call is TRBV10-2, the J call TRBJ2-1; TRBD1 or TRBD2 may be the D gene (5 bases each). CDR3 length equals 15 residues. The V gene lost 6 bases and the J gene lost 9 bases, with 21 bases spanning the gap. Germline V gene sequence: CDR1 WSHSY, CDR2 SAAADI. The CDR3, as DNA: TGCGCCAGCAGGTCCCAGGGACCCTCTTCTCGTGAGCAGTTCTCC. It specifies CASRSQGPSSREQFS.

This clonotype was counted once. A read error may account for a junction end that differs from germline. The rearrangement uses TRBV4-1 and TRBJ1-4; D is unresolved. Per the germline V gene, CDR1 is MGHRA and CDR2 is YSYEKL. The CDR3 runs 15 residues. CDR3 residues: CVSSQNWPPYEKLFF. DNA of the CDR3: TGCGTCAGCAGTCAGAATTGGCCGCCCTACGAAAAACTGTTTTTT.